These 24 T cell receptor beta chains share one sample of origin, sequenced in a study of blood T cell repertoires in COVID-19. Assay used: immunoSEQ multiplex PCR; TCRdb lists only in-frame clones, some missing. Of about 220,000 clones detected, around four fifths appear once; the ten largest clones hold roughly 4.7%. Sequencing was carried out using peripheral blood. The receptors originated from a woman aged 70-85 years with acute or convalescent COVID-19.

J is TRBJ2-2 and V is TRBV10-3, with 8 positions matching TRBD1. The length of the CDR3 is 15 residues. CDR1 is ENHRY and CDR2 is SYGVKD in the germline V gene. The V segment lost 6 bases and the J segment 1 base; nucleotides outside the gene matches: 4. The CDR3 protein is CAISPTGVNTGELFF. The CDR3 DNA sequence: TGTGCCATCAGCCCGACAGGGGTGAACACCGGGGAGCTGTTTTTT.

This clone was observed many times. The chain combines TRBV20-1 with TRBJ1-6; 8 positions match TRBD1. V shed 3 bases and J 7 bases; nucleotides not matched to a gene: 5. The germline V gene has CDR1 DFQATT and CDR2 SNEGSKA (reference sequence). The CDR3 spans 14 residues. Here the CDR3 reads CSASSDRENSPLHF. CDR3 DNA: TGCAGTGCTAGTTCGGACAGGGAAAATTCACCCCTCCACTTT.

With regard to this clone: This specimen includes other DNA sequences encoding the same CDR3. The rearrangement links TRBV5-4 to TRBJ2-5, with D tentatively TRBD2 (5 bases). This CDR3 has 14 residues. Germline V gene sequence: CDR1 SGHNT, CDR2 YYREEE (reference sequence). Deletions cut 0 bases from V and 2 bases from J, with 8 bases between. CDR3: CASSLVGGQETQYF. For the CDR3, the DNA is TGTGCCAGCAGCTTGGTGGGCGGGCAAGAGACCCAGTACTTC.

V is TRBV10-2 and J is TRBJ2-7; 8 bases match TRBD1. The V segment lost 7 bases and the J segment 2 bases; nucleotides outside the gene matches: 7. The CDR3 has 14 amino acids. Germline V gene lookup returns CDR1 WSHSY and CDR2 SAAADI. The DNA for the CDR3 is TGCGCCAGCAACGAGGGCAGGGGGCCCTACGAGCAGTACTTC. The encoded protein is CASNEGRGPYEQYF.

The chain links TRBV9 to TRBJ1-2, with 7 bases that match TRBD1. V dropped 0 bases and J dropped 8; count of bases not matched to a gene: 4. CDR3 size: 13 residues. Germline CDR1 and CDR2: SGDLS and YYNGEE. The CDR3, as DNA: TGTGCCAGCAGCGTAGTCAGGGGGATAGGCTACACCTTC. It encodes CASSVVRGIGYTF.

Details on this clone: The germline gene is not matched at one end of the junction; a read error may be the cause. This sequence joins TRBV5-1 and TRBJ2-5, with TRBD2 matching over 10 bases. Per germline, CDR1 SGHRS and CDR2 YFSETQ. The CDR3 extends over 14 amino acids. CDR3 amino acids: CARSLSGGGETQYF. CDR3 in DNA: TGCGCCCGCAGCCTCAGCGGGGGGGGAGAGACCCAGTACTTC.

The chain joins TRBV5-1 to TRBJ2-5, with a possible D match to TRBD2 (6 bases). With 5 bases removed from V and 1 base from J, the gap between germline ends came to 21 bases. This CDR3 has 17 amino acids. Looked up from germline, CDR1 is SGHRS and CDR2 is YFSETQ. The CDR3 reads CASRIGGGLTTQETQYF. The CDR3 coding sequence is TGCGCCAGCAGGATTGGGGGAGGATTAACGACCCAAGAGACCCAGTACTTC. Full variable domain (rest looked up from reference TRBV5-1 and TRBJ2-5): KAGVTQTPRYLIKTRGQQVTLSCSPISGHRSVSWYQQTPGQGLQFLFEYFSETQRNKGNFPGRFSGRQFSNSRSEMNVSTLELGDSALYLCASRIGGGLTTQETQYFGPGTRLLVL.

The chain joins TRBV18 to TRBJ1-5; 12 positions match TRBD1. This CDR3 comprises 18 residues. Per the germline V gene, CDR1 is KGHSH and CDR2 is LQKENI. The V segment lost 6 bases and the J segment 6 bases; nucleotides outside the gene matches: 15. In DNA form, the CDR3 reads TGTGCCAGCTCGCCCGGGACAGGGGGCCCCCCAAGTGCTCAGCCCCAGCATTTT. Its protein is CASSPGTGGPPSAQPQHF.

CDR3 nucleotides: TGCGCCAGCAGCTTGGAGCAGGGCGGCTACACCTTC. Translation gives CASSLEQGGYTF. V and J are TRBV5-1 and TRBJ1-2; D possibly corresponds to TRBD1 (5 bases). Germline V gene lookup returns CDR1 SGHRS and CDR2 YFSETQ. The V gene lost 0 bases and the J gene lost 8 bases, with 8 bases spanning the gap. The CDR3 is made up of 12 amino acids. Full variable domain (outside the CDR3, taken from reference TRBV5-1 and TRBJ1-2): KAGVTQTPRYLIKTRGQQVTLSCSPISGHRSVSWYQQTPGQGLQFLFEYFSETQRNKGNFPGRFSGRQFSNSRSEMNVSTLELGDSALYLCASSLEQGGYTFGSGTRLTVV.

The chain has TRBV2 and TRBJ1-3; no reliable D call. There are 18 residues in the CDR3. The germline gives CDR1 SNHLY, CDR2 FYNNEI. V shed 5 bases and J shed 0 bases, with 20 bases lying between them. The CDR3 spells CASSKETALTYSGNTIYF. CDR3 in DNA: TGTGCCAGCAGTAAAGAGACCGCTCTGACTTACTCTGGAAACACCATATATTTT.

The chain couples TRBV6-5 to TRBJ2-1, with D tentatively TRBD2 (6 bases). This CDR3 is built from 13 residues. With 0 bases removed from V and 7 bases from J, the gap between germline ends came to 7 bases. The V gene's germline CDR1 is MNHEY and CDR2 SVGAGI. The CDR3 is CASSYSGRNEQFF. CDR3 sequence (DNA): TGTGCCAGCAGTTACTCAGGGAGGAATGAGCAGTTCTTC.

The chain couples TRBV6-6 to TRBJ2-6, with TRBD1 as a possible D gene (5 bases). Trimming left V 8 bases short and J 1 base short, with 12 bases between. Germline V gene data show CDR1 as MNHNY and CDR2 as SVGAGI (reference sequence). The length of the CDR3 is 15 residues. CDR3 protein: CASLLGVSGANVLTF. CDR3 sequence (DNA): TGTGCCAGCCTGTTAGGGGTTTCTGGGGCCAACGTCCTGACTTTC.

This chain links TRBV6-5 with TRBJ2-1; D is perhaps TRBD2 (6 bases). Germline-derived CDR1 and CDR2 are MNHEY and SVGAGI. Trimming shortened V by 5 bases and J by 6 bases, and 14 bases separated the two germline ends. This CDR3 comprises 14 residues. The CDR3 nucleotides are TGTGCCAGCAGTACCCTTAGGGGAGGCAATGAGCAGTTCTTC. Residues: CASSTLRGGNEQFF.

This clone was seen a few times. The chain is built from TRBV5-6 and TRBJ2-5, with 10 nucleotides matching TRBD1. V lost 3 bases and J lost 2; bases outside the gene matches: 4. The V gene's germline CDR1 is SGHDT and CDR2 YYEEEE. The CDR3 totals 15 residues. In DNA, the CDR3 is TGTGCCAGCAGCTGGGACAGGGGCCCTCAAGAGACCCAGTACTTC. As protein: CASSWDRGPQETQYF.

The rearrangement links TRBV19 to TRBJ2-5; D is uncertain. The V gene's germline CDR1 is LNHDA and CDR2 SQIVND (reference sequence). The CDR3 consists of 12 residues. V was pared by 4 bases and J by 7 bases, with 10 bases between. CDR3 loop: CASSNLVGTQYF. The CDR3, as DNA: TGTGCCAGTAGTAACCTAGTGGGGACCCAGTACTTC.

The chain couples TRBV19 to TRBJ1-5; 9 nucleotides match TRBD1. Germline CDR1 LNHDA, CDR2 SQIVND (reference sequence). V gave up 3 bases and J gave up 6 bases; unmatched junction bases: 3. The CDR3 is 14 residues long. CDR3 bases: TGTGCCAGTAGTATTGGACAGGGGATTCAGCCCCAGCATTTT. Protein sequence: CASSIGQGIQPQHF.

The chain carries TRBV7-2 and TRBJ1-3; D unresolved. The CDR3 covers 14 residues. CDR1 and CDR2 (germline): SGHTA, FQGNSA. Trimming cost V 0 bases and J 6 bases, with 9 bases left between them. The CDR3, as DNA: TGTGCCAGCAGCTTAGCCCCCCCCCAAAACACCATATATTTT. Translated: CASSLAPPQNTIYF.

V gene TRBV7-9 combines with J gene TRBJ2-4; D may be TRBD2 (6 bases). CDR3 length: 14 residues. Deletions cut 0 bases from V and 8 bases from J, with 11 bases between. Germline V gene sequence: CDR1 SEHNR, CDR2 FQNEAQ (reference sequence). CDR3 nucleotide sequence: TGTGCCAGCAGCTTAGCCGGGGGTGTACACATTCAGTACTTC. This sequence encodes CASSLAGGVHIQYF.

V gene TRBV9 combines with J gene TRBJ2-3; 10 bases agree with TRBD2. Germline values: CDR1 SGDLS, CDR2 YYNGEE. V was clipped by 1 base and J by 1 base; unmatched bases: 3. The CDR3 extends over 16 amino acids. The CDR3, as DNA: TGTGCCAGCAGCGTATCTAGCGGGGGACGCACAGATACGCAGTATTTT. It codes for CASSVSSGGRTDTQYF.

V usage is TRBV27 and J usage is TRBJ2-2; 7 bases fit TRBD2. Germline CDR1 and CDR2: MNHEY and SMNVEV (reference sequence). Unmatched junction bases numbered 11, after V lost 0 bases and J lost 1 base. The CDR3 runs to 19 residues. CDR3 in amino acids: CASSLSPYLQRENTGELFF. The CDR3 DNA reads TGTGCCAGCAGTTTATCACCCTACTTACAGCGGGAGAACACCGGGGAGCTGTTTTTT.

This clone was recorded only once. The chain combines TRBV30 with TRBJ1-6; D unresolved. From germline, CDR1 is GTSNPN and CDR2 SVGIG (reference sequence). With 2 bases removed from V and 7 bases from J, the gap between germline ends came to 18 bases. The CDR3 sequence is 16 residues long. The chain's CDR3 is CAWSLRTGMGNSPLHF. CDR3 in DNA: TGTGCCTGGAGTCTAAGGACGGGAATGGGGAATTCACCCCTCCACTTT.

The chain carries TRBV19 and TRBJ2-7, with 9 nucleotides matching TRBD1. Germline values: CDR1 LNHDA, CDR2 SQIVND (reference sequence). The CDR3 is 15 residues long. V shed 1 base and J 6 bases; nucleotides not matched to a gene: 7. The DNA for the CDR3 is TGTGCCAGTAGTATAGGCGGGACAGGGATGGGCGAGCAGTACTTC. Encoded protein: CASSIGGTGMGEQYF. The full variable domain, rest sourced from reference TRBV19 and TRBJ2-7, is DGGITQSPKYLFRKEGQNVTLSCEQNLNHDAMYWYRQDPGQGLRLIYYSQIVNDFQKGDIAEGYSVSREKKESFPLTVTSAQKNPTAFYLCASSIGGTGMGEQYFGPGTRLTVT.

This chain links TRBV27 with TRBJ1-6; D might be TRBD1 (5 bases). V lost 2 bases to trimming and J lost 8 bases, with 13 bases between them. Germline V gene sequence: CDR1 MNHEY, CDR2 SMNVEV (reference sequence). This CDR3 contains 15 residues. CDR3 sequence (DNA): TGTGCCAGCAGTTTACGTAGGGGAGGTTATTCACCCCTCCACTTT. Its protein is CASSLRRGGYSPLHF.

The chain uses TRBV27 and TRBJ2-3; D is ambiguous. Per germline, CDR1 MNHEY and CDR2 SMNVEV (reference sequence). The CDR3 is 15 amino acids. Trimming cost V 3 bases and J 2 bases, with 12 bases left between them. CDR3 coding DNA: TGTGCCAGCAGTTTTTATTACTCCTACACAGATACGCAGTATTTT. Encoded protein: CASSFYYSYTDTQYF.